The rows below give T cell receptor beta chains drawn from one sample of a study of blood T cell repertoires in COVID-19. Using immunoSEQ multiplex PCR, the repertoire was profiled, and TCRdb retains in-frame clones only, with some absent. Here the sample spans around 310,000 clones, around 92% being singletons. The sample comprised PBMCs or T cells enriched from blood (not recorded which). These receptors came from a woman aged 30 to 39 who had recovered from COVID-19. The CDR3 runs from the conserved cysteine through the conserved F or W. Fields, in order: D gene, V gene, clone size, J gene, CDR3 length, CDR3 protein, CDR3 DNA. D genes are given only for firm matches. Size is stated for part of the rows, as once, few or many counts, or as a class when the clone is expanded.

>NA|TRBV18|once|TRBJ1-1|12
CASSPPRQRAFF
TGTGCCAGCTCCCCACCTAGACAGCGAGCTTTCTTT
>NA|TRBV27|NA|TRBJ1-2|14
CASSLGGGGYGYTF
TGTGCCAGCAGTTTAGGGGGGGGAGGCTATGGCTACACCTTC
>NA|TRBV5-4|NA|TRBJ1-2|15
CASSSLTTGWDGYTF
TGTGCCAGCAGCTCCCTTACCACAGGTTGGGATGGCTACACCTTC
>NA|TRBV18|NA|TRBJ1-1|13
CASSPRDRTEAFF
TGTGCCAGCTCACCGAGGGATCGCACTGAAGCTTTCTTT
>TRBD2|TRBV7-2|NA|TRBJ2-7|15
CASSQTSVSSYEQYF
TGTGCCAGCAGCCAGACTAGCGTGAGCTCCTACGAGCAGTACTTC
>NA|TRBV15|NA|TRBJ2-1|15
CATSRDRGLFSEQFF
TGTGCCACCAGCAGAGACAGGGGCTTGTTCAGTGAGCAGTTCTTC
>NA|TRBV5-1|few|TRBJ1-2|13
CASSLEASYGYTF
TGCGCCAGCAGCTTGGAAGCCTCCTATGGCTACACCTTC
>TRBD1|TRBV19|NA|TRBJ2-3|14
CASSINRGTDTQYF
TGTGCCAGTAGTATCAACAGGGGGACAGATACGCAGTATTTT
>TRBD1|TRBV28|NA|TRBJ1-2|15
CASSFWDRSSYGYTF
TGTGCCAGCAGTTTTTGGGACAGGAGTTCATATGGCTACACCTTC
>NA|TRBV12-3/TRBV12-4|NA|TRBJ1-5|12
CASSFGHQPQHF
TGTGCCAGCAGTTTCGGTCATCAGCCCCAGCATTTT
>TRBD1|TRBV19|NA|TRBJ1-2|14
CASSLQTGGYGYTF
TGTGCCAGTAGTCTCCAGACAGGGGGCTATGGCTACACCTTC
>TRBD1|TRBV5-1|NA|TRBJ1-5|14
CASSPGTVNQPQHF
TGCGCCAGCAGCCCTGGGACAGTTAATCAGCCCCAGCATTTT
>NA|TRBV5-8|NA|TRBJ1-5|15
CASSRAQGFGQPQHF
TGTGCCAGCAGTCGAGCCCAGGGGTTCGGTCAGCCCCAGCATTTT
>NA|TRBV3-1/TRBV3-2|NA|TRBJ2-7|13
CASSSTSFHEQYF
TGTGCCAGCAGCTCAACTAGCTTCCACGAGCAGTACTTC
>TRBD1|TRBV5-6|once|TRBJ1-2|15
CASGQEQGPNYGYTF
TGTGCCAGCGGGCAAGAACAGGGGCCCAACTATGGCTACACCTTC
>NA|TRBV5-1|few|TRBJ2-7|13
CASSLEPGYEQYF
TGCGCCAGCAGCTTGGAACCAGGCTACGAGCAGTACTTC
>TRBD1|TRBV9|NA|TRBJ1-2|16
CASSPKDRSVNYGYTF
TGTGCCAGCAGCCCAAAGGACAGGTCGGTTAACTATGGCTACACCTTC
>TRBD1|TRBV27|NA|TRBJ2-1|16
CASSLLQGAHGNEQFF
TGTGCCAGCAGTTTATTACAGGGGGCACACGGCAATGAGCAGTTCTTC
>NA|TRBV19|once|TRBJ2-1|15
CASQIGGSIYNEQFF
TGTGCCAGTCAAATAGGAGGCTCGATCTACAATGAGCAGTTCTTC
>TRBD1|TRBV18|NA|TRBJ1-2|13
CASTRQGNYGYTF
TGTGCCAGCACAAGACAGGGGAACTATGGCTACACCTTC
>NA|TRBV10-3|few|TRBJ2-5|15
CAISLAPGVEETQYF
TGTGCCATCAGCCTCGCCCCGGGGGTAGAAGAGACCCAGTACTTC
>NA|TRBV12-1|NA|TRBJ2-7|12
CASSDSGCEQYF
TGTGCCAGCAGCGACTCAGGGTGCGAGCAGTACTTC
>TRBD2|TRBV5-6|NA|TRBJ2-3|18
CASRFGLAGVGGTDTQYF
TGTGCCAGCAGATTTGGACTAGCGGGAGTTGGGGGCACAGATACGCAGTATTTT
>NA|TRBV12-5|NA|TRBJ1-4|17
CASGLVRGSRYNEKLFF
TGTGCTAGTGGTTTGGTCAGAGGGAGCAGGTATAATGAAAAACTGTTTTTT
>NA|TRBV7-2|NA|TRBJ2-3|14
CASSLTSYGDTQYF
TGTGCCAGCAGCCTGACAAGTTATGGAGATACGCAGTATTTT
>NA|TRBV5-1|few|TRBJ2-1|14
CASDTGTMYDEQFF
TGCGCCAGCGACACCGGGACAATGTACGATGAGCAGTTCTTC
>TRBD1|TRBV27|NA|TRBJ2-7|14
CASSLARGLYEQYF
TGTGCCAGCAGTTTGGCTAGGGGGCTGTACGAGCAGTACTTC
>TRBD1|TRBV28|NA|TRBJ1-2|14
CASSFTGANYGYTF
TGTGCCAGCAGTTTTACAGGGGCCAACTATGGCTACACCTTC
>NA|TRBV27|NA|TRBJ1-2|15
CASSLTLQGEGGYTF
TGTGCCAGCAGTTTAACATTACAGGGTGAAGGTGGCTACACCTTC
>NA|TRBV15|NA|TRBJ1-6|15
CATSRRTDYNSPLHF
TGTGCCACCAGCAGACGGACAGACTATAATTCACCCCTCCACTTT
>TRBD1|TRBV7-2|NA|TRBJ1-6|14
CASSTQGQTTPLHF
TGTGCCAGCAGCACCCAGGGACAGACAACACCCCTCCACTTT
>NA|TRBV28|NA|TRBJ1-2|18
CASTESSGAWGLRDGYTF
TGTGCCAGCACCGAAAGTTCGGGAGCCTGGGGCCTGCGGGATGGCTACACCTTC
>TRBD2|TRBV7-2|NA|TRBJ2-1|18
CASSPRTRLAQSDGEQFF
TGTGCCAGCAGCCCTAGAACACGACTAGCCCAATCGGATGGTGAGCAGTTCTTC
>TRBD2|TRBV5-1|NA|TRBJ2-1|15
CASSDLAGGPGEQFF
TGCGCCAGCAGCGACTTAGCGGGAGGGCCCGGCGAGCAGTTCTTC
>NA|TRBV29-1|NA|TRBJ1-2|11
CSVDPDYGYTF
TGCAGCGTTGATCCAGACTATGGCTACACCTTC
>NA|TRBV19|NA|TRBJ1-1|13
CASSGVSGTEAFF
TGTGCCAGTTCGGGGGTTTCGGGCACTGAAGCTTTCTTT
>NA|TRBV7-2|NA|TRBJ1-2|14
CASSPWGGGYGYTF
TGTGCCAGCAGTCCATGGGGGGGAGGGTATGGCTACACCTTC
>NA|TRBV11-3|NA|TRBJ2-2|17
CASSKGFSSSGTGELFF
TGTGCCAGCAGCAAAGGTTTTAGTTCTAGTGGGACCGGGGAGCTGTTTTTT
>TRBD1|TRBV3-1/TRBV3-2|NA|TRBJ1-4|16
CASSQETWTGHEKLFF
TGTGCCAGCAGCCAAGAGACTTGGACAGGGCATGAAAAACTGTTTTTT
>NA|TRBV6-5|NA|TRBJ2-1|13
CASSHGLANEQFF
TGTGCCAGCAGCCACGGACTGGCGAATGAGCAGTTCTTC
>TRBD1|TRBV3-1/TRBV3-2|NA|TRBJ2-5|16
CASSLDTRQGLETQYF
TGTGCCAGCAGCCTAGACACACGACAGGGTTTGGAGACCCAGTACTTC
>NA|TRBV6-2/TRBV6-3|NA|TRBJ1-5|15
CASSYEHLSNQPQHF
TGTGCCAGCAGTTACGAGCATCTAAGCAATCAGCCCCAGCATTTT
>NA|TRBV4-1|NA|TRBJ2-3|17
CASSQDSVGLTRDTQYF
TGCGCCAGCAGCCAAGATTCCGTGGGGCTGACGAGGGATACGCAGTATTTT
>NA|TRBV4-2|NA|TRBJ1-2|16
CASSQDGRGALYGYTF
TGTGCCAGCAGCCAAGATGGGCGGGGGGCGTTGTATGGCTACACCTTC
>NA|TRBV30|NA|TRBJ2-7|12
CAWSVSSYEQYF
TGTGCCTGGAGTGTTAGCTCGTACGAGCAGTACTTC
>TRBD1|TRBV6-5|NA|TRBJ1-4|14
CASSLDRVNEKLFF
TGTGCCAGCAGCCTGGACAGGGTTAATGAAAAACTGTTTTTT
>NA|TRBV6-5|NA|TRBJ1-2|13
CASSPGGAYGYTF
TGTGCCAGCAGTCCCGGGGGGGCCTATGGCTACACCTTC
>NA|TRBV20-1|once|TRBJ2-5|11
CSANSGETQYF
TGCAGTGCTAACTCAGGGGAGACCCAGTACTTC
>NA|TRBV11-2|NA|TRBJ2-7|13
CASSFGLSYEQYF
TGTGCCAGCAGCTTTGGACTATCCTACGAGCAGTACTTC
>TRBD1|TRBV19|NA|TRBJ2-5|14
CASSTGQGKETQYF
TGTGCCAGTAGTACTGGACAGGGGAAGGAGACCCAGTACTTC
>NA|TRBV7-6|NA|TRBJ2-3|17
CASSSGLAGSSTDTQYF
TGTGCCAGCAGTTCTGGGTTGGCGGGATCTAGCACAGATACGCAGTATTTT
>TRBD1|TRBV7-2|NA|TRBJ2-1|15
CASSSGTGRYNEQFF
TGTGCCAGCAGCTCCGGGACAGGGAGGTACAATGAGCAGTTCTTC
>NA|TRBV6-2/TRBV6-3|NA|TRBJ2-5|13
CASSYRALETQYF
TGTGCCAGCAGTTATCGAGCTTTGGAGACCCAGTACTTC